Listed here are 32 T cell receptor beta chains from one sample, sequenced in a study of T cell clonotyping in hematopoietic cell transplantation. Some clones are missing from TCRdb's copy, which holds only in-frame ones; the method was immunoSEQ multiplex PCR. The sample lists about 6,800 clones; 98% were seen once. This material consisted of PBMCs, taken 30 days after allogeneic stem cell transplant. These receptors came from a male patient aged 55 to 70 who had an allogeneic stem cell transplant from a related donor, so the T cells may come from the graft donor. Some clones in this sample may be carry-over from other donors' samples.

The chain employs TRBV11-3 and TRBJ2-6; a weak D match, TRBD2 (6 bases). Per germline, CDR1 SGHNT and CDR2 YENEEA. V lost 5 bases and J 4 bases, leaving 15 bases between the germline ends. This CDR3 is 16 amino acids long. DNA of the CDR3: TGTGCCAGCAGCAACGAGGCGGGATGGGGGGCCAACGTCCTGACTTTC. It is translated as CASSNEAGWGANVLTF. Based on the CDR3 plus reference TRBV11-3 and TRBJ2-6, the full variable domain is EAGVVQSPRYKIIEKKQPVAFWCNPISGHNTLYWYLQNLGQGPELLIRYENEEAVDDSQLPKDRFSAERLKGVDSTLKIQPAELGDSAVYLCASSNEAGWGANVLTFGAGSRLTVL.

The V gene is TRBV20-1, the J gene TRBJ1-2, with D possibly matching TRBD1 (5 bases). V lost 4 bases, J lost 6 bases, and 9 bases lay in between. In germline, CDR1 is DFQATT, CDR2 SNEGSKA (reference sequence). This CDR3 is 11 amino acids long. CDR3 loop: CSANRFNGYTF. The DNA of the CDR3 is TGCAGTGCTAACAGGTTTAATGGCTACACCTTC.

The gene calls are TRBV5-5 and TRBJ1-2; D perhaps matches TRBD1 (5 bases). This CDR3 region has 13 residues. The germline V gene encodes CDR1 SGHKS and CDR2 YYEKEE (reference sequence). Trimming cost V 7 bases and J 6 bases, with 16 bases left between them. CDR3 coding DNA: TGTGCCAGCGGCGCGGCAGGGTCGGATGGCTACACCTTC. Residues: CASGAAGSDGYTF.

This chain joins TRBV4-2 and TRBJ2-1; the D call may be TRBD1 or TRBD2 (6 bases each). The V and J ends lost 1 base and 2 bases respectively, with 12 bases between them. This CDR3 comprises 16 residues. Germline assignment: CDR1 LGHNA and CDR2 YNFKEQ. The CDR3 reads CASSQVRGGPYNEQFF. CDR3 nucleotide sequence: TGTGCCAGCAGCCAAGTGAGAGGGGGGCCCTACAATGAGCAGTTCTTC.

This chain links TRBV5-4 with TRBJ2-2, with D possibly matching TRBD1 (5 bases). Per germline, CDR1 SGHNT and CDR2 YYREEE (reference sequence). V was pared by 3 bases and J by 4 bases, with 10 bases between. The CDR3 sequence is 14 residues long. The CDR3 loop is CASSSQVVTGELFF. CDR3 DNA sequence: TGTGCCAGCAGCTCACAGGTGGTCACCGGGGAGCTGTTTTTT.

This chain uses TRBV2 with TRBJ2-5; D is unclear. The CDR3 is 13 amino acids. V was pared by 7 bases and J by 5 bases, with 14 bases between. Germline V lookup: CDR1 SNHLY, CDR2 FYNNEI. CDR3 DNA: TGTGCCAGCAATGTAGGGATGTTGGAGACCCAGTACTTC. It specifies CASNVGMLETQYF.

This sequence joins TRBV5-1 and TRBJ1-2; TRBD1 is a possible D gene (5 bases). This CDR3 comprises 16 residues. Trimming stripped 4 bases from V and 6 bases from J, with 22 bases between. Germline loops: CDR1 SGHRS, CDR2 YFSETQ. This CDR3 reads CASSPALGRVTDGYTF. The DNA for the CDR3 is TGCGCCAGCAGCCCGGCGCTGGGCAGGGTGACCGATGGCTACACCTTC.

V usage is TRBV4-3 and J usage is TRBJ2-6; no firm D call. This CDR3 is 15 amino acids long. Germline values: CDR1 LGHNA, CDR2 YSLEER. V lost 5 bases to trimming and J lost 2 bases, with 10 bases between them. The CDR3 sequence: CASSWDRAGANVLTF. CDR3 in DNA: TGCGCCAGCAGCTGGGATCGGGCTGGGGCCAACGTCCTGACTTTC.

This chain uses TRBV4-2 with TRBJ2-7; TRBD1 or TRBD2 may be the D gene (5 bases each). This CDR3 is built from 14 residues. Per the germline V gene, CDR1 is LGHNA and CDR2 is YNFKEQ. V was cut by 2 bases and J by 7 bases, with 15 bases left in between. CDR3 coding DNA: TGTGCCAGCAGCCAACCCGGGACCGGCGGTGAGCAGTACTTC. Translation: CASSQPGTGGEQYF.

This chain links TRBV5-8 with TRBJ1-6; TRBD1 matches at 10 bases. Germline V gene sequence: CDR1 SGHTS, CDR2 YDEGEE. The junction had 8 bases not matched to a gene; V was cut back by 4 bases and J by 10 bases. This CDR3 has 15 amino acids. CDR3 sequence: CASSLTGGVRSPLHF. In nucleotides, the CDR3 is TGTGCCAGCAGCCTGACAGGGGGCGTAAGGTCACCCCTCCACTTT.

CDR3 DNA sequence: TGTGCCAGCAGCGTAGACGCGGGACAGGACACTGAAGCTTTCTTT. It codes for CASSVDAGQDTEAFF. The gene calls are TRBV9 and TRBJ1-1; 8 nucleotides match TRBD1. With V trimmed by 0 bases and J by 3 bases, 4 bases remained unmatched. Per germline, CDR1 SGDLS and CDR2 YYNGEE. This CDR3 comprises 15 residues.

The chain joins TRBV6-1 to TRBJ1-2; D gene uncertain. CDR1 is MNHNS, CDR2 SASEGT, per germline. The CDR3 length is 13 residues. V lost 7 bases and J 3 bases, leaving 12 bases between the germline ends. The CDR3, as DNA: TGTGCCAGCACCAGGACGGCTGACTATGGCTACACCTTC. Translation: CASTRTADYGYTF.

The chain is built from TRBV5-6 and TRBJ2-2; 7 nucleotides match TRBD1. The germline V gene has CDR1 SGHDT and CDR2 YYEEEE. V was clipped by 5 bases and J by 4 bases; unmatched bases: 5. The CDR3 has 14 residues. The CDR3 protein is CASSRDSSTGELFF. The CDR3 DNA is TGTGCCAGCAGTCGGGACAGCAGCACCGGGGAGCTGTTTTTT. Full variable domain (outside the CDR3, taken from reference TRBV5-6 and TRBJ2-2): DAGVTQSPTHLIKTRGQQVTLRCSPKSGHDTVSWYQQALGQGPQFIFQYYEEEERQRGNFPDRFSGHQFPNYSSELNVNALLLGDSALYLCASSRDSSTGELFFGEGSRLTVL.

The chain uses TRBV19 and TRBJ1-2, with D possibly being TRBD1 (6 bases). Germline CDR1 is LNHDA and CDR2 is SQIVND (reference sequence). Trimming took 1 base from V and 0 from J, leaving 12 bases between them. This CDR3 is built from 16 residues. This chain's CDR3 is CASSIADRIANYGYTF. The CDR3 region has the DNA TGTGCCAGTAGTATAGCCGACAGGATTGCTAACTATGGCTACACCTTC.

The V gene is TRBV2, the J gene TRBJ2-2, with unresolved D. Germline loops: CDR1 SNHLY, CDR2 FYNNEI. CDR3 length: 15 amino acids. V was clipped by 7 bases and J by 0 bases, with 12 bases between them. CDR3 nucleotides: TGTGCCAGCAAGGAGACCCGCTCGAACACCGGGGAGCTGTTTTTT. Its protein is CASKETRSNTGELFF.

The rearrangement uses TRBV6-1 and TRBJ2-7; the D is unclear. Trimming took 2 bases from V and 0 from J, leaving 8 bases between them. This CDR3 is 14 amino acids long. In germline, CDR1 is MNHNS, CDR2 SASEGT. DNA of the CDR3: TGTGCCAGCAGTGAAAGGGATGACTCCTACGAGCAGTACTTC. It yields the protein CASSERDDSYEQYF.

The chain combines TRBV11-2 with TRBJ2-5, with D maybe TRBD2 (6 bases). V shed 5 bases and J shed 5 bases, with 15 bases lying between them. The germline CDR1 and CDR2 sequences are SGHAT and FQNNGV. This CDR3 contains 14 residues. The CDR3 spells CASSILGGGETQYF. The CDR3 nucleotides are TGTGCCAGCAGCATTTTAGGTGGGGGGGAGACCCAGTACTTC.

J is TRBJ2-7 and V is TRBV7-9; D possibly corresponds to TRBD2 (5 bases). The germline V gene encodes CDR1 SEHNR and CDR2 FQNEAQ (reference sequence). V lost 1 base and J 2 bases, leaving 15 bases between the germline ends. This CDR3 has 16 amino acids. CDR3 DNA: TGTGCCAGCAGCTTAGTTACGGGGAAGCTGACCTACGAGCAGTACTTC. This sequence encodes CASSLVTGKLTYEQYF.

V usage is TRBV5-1 and J usage is TRBJ2-2, with 8 bases matching TRBD1. The junction had 6 bases not matched to a gene; V was cut back by 4 bases and J by 1 base. In germline, CDR1 is SGHRS, CDR2 YFSETQ. This CDR3 has 16 amino acids. Here the CDR3 DNA reads TGCGCCAGCAGCCATGGACAGGGTCTGAACACCGGGGAGCTGTTTTTT. Residues: CASSHGQGLNTGELFF.

The V gene is TRBV5-5, the J gene TRBJ2-3; perhaps TRBD1 as D (6 bases). Looked up from germline, CDR1 is SGHKS and CDR2 is YYEKEE (reference sequence). V dropped 0 bases and J dropped 2 bases, with 13 bases sitting between them. The CDR3 has 16 amino acids. This CDR3 is CASSLVAGELTDTQYF. CDR3 nucleotides: TGTGCCAGCAGCTTGGTCGCAGGGGAACTCACAGATACGCAGTATTTT.

V usage is TRBV7-2 and J usage is TRBJ2-5; D may be TRBD1 (5 bases). The ends were cut back, 0 bases at V and 6 bases at J, with 5 bases in the middle. CDR1 is SGHTA, CDR2 FQGNSA, per germline. The length of the CDR3 is 12 residues. Here the CDR3 DNA reads TGTGCCAGCAGCTTAGCGGGGCAGACCCAGTACTTC. Its protein is CASSLAGQTQYF. The full variable domain, rest sourced from reference TRBV7-2 and TRBJ2-5, is GAGVSQSPSNKVTEKGKDVELRCDPISGHTALYWYRQSLGQGLEFLIYFQGNSAPDKSGLPSDRFSAERTGGSVSTLTIQRTQQEDSAVYLCASSLAGQTQYFGPGTRLLVL.

The chain is built from TRBV5-6 and TRBJ2-7, with 7 bases lining up with TRBD1. Germline CDR1 and CDR2: SGHDT and YYEEEE. After removal of 2 bases from V and 3 bases from J, the junction contained 5 bases not matched to a gene. The CDR3 has 14 residues. This CDR3 is CASSLDRVSYEQYF. CDR3 coding DNA: TGTGCCAGCAGCTTAGACAGGGTGAGCTACGAGCAGTACTTC.

This chain uses TRBV5-1 with TRBJ1-2; 7 bases are a match to TRBD1. Germline V gene lookup returns CDR1 SGHRS and CDR2 YFSETQ. The CDR3 totals 16 residues. V shed 1 base, J shed 1 base, and the junction held 7 bases outside the gene matches. The CDR3 DNA is TGCGCCAGCAGCTTGATCGGGACAGCTAATAACTATGGCTACACCTTC. This sequence encodes CASSLIGTANNYGYTF.

V usage is TRBV4-2 and J usage is TRBJ1-5; D remains ambiguous. V was clipped by 6 bases and J by 7 bases, with 16 bases between them. In germline, CDR1 is LGHNA, CDR2 YNFKEQ. The CDR3 is 14 residues long. In nucleotides, the CDR3 is TGTGCCAGCAGTCTCAATCCGGGGAACCAGCCCCAGCATTTT. Its translation: CASSLNPGNQPQHF.

The chain joins TRBV7-2 to TRBJ2-3, with D perhaps assigned TRBD1 or TRBD2 (6 bases each). CDR1 is SGHTA and CDR2 is FQGNSA in the germline V gene. Trimming stripped 3 bases from V and 2 bases from J, with 9 bases between. The CDR3 covers 14 residues. As DNA, the CDR3 is TGTGCCAGCAGCTTTCGGGGGCCCACAGATACGCAGTATTTT. Amino acid sequence: CASSFRGPTDTQYF.

This rearrangement joins TRBV18 to TRBJ2-3; the match to TRBD1 covers 7 bases. V dropped 3 bases and J dropped 0; count of bases not matched to a gene: 3. Germline V lookup: CDR1 KGHSH, CDR2 LQKENI. The CDR3 has 15 amino acids. DNA for the CDR3: TGTGCCAGCTCACCTGGACAGGCGAGCACAGATACGCAGTATTTT. Protein: CASSPGQASTDTQYF.

This rearrangement joins TRBV28 to TRBJ2-5; TRBD1 matches at 7 bases. The CDR3 extends over 14 amino acids. CDR1 and CDR2 from the germline V gene are MDHEN and SYDVKM. V was pared by 6 bases and J by 1 base, with 5 bases of the junction left unmatched. In nucleotides, the CDR3 is TGTGCCAGCAGAACTTACAGGGGCCAAGAGACCCAGTACTTC. Its translation: CASRTYRGQETQYF.

V usage is TRBV4-3 and J usage is TRBJ1-6; D possibly corresponds to TRBD1 (5 bases). V dropped 4 bases and J dropped 5 bases, with 21 bases sitting between them. Germline CDR1 and CDR2: LGHNA and YSLEER. This CDR3 is built from 18 residues. CDR3 nucleotides: TGCGCCAGCAGCCCGTTCCCGAACAGGCAGTACGATAATTCACCCCTCCACTTT. Translated, it gives CASSPFPNRQYDNSPLHF.

V gene TRBV11-2 combines with J gene TRBJ1-1; D is unresolved. Trimming removed 8 bases from V and 2 bases from J, with 18 bases in between. CDR1 and CDR2 from the germline V gene are SGHAT and FQNNGV. The CDR3 has 15 residues. The CDR3 nucleotides read TGTGCCAGCGGCCCAGAGATTTCGGTTAACACTGAAGCTTTCTTT. Its translation: CASGPEISVNTEAFF. The variable domain in full, completed from reference TRBV11-2 and TRBJ1-1, reads EAGVAQSPRYKIIEKRQSVAFWCNPISGHATLYWYQQILGQGPKLLIQFQNNGVVDDSQLPKDRFSAERLKGVDSTLKIQPAKLEDSAVYLCASGPEISVNTEAFFGQGTRLTVV.

The V call is TRBV6-6, the J call TRBJ2-7, with 7 bases matching TRBD1. Germline trimming cut 0 bases from V and 12 bases from J; bases unmatched to any gene: 14. Per germline, CDR1 MNHNY and CDR2 SVGAGI (reference sequence). This CDR3 spans 15 amino acids. This chain's CDR3 is CASSYSTGSTGPRYF. CDR3 nucleotides: TGTGCCAGCAGTTACTCGACAGGGTCCACCGGGCCCAGGTACTTC.

V usage is TRBV6-6 and J usage is TRBJ1-3; TRBD1 might be the D (5 bases). The length of the CDR3 is 15 residues. CDR1 is MNHNY and CDR2 is SVGAGI in the germline V gene (reference sequence). The V end lost 0 bases, the J end lost 0 bases, and 6 bases lay between the germline ends. The CDR3 protein is CASSYSTDSGNTIYF. The CDR3 DNA is TGTGCCAGCAGTTACTCGACAGACTCTGGAAACACCATATATTTT.

The chain recombines TRBV5-1 with TRBJ1-1; D remains ambiguous. The germline V and J ends were trimmed by 5 bases and 0 bases, with 11 bases remaining between them. CDR3 length: 14 residues. Germline V gene data show CDR1 as SGHRS and CDR2 as YFSETQ. Here the CDR3 reads CASSYSGMNTEAFF. The CDR3 DNA is TGCGCCAGCAGTTACAGCGGCATGAACACTGAAGCTTTCTTT.